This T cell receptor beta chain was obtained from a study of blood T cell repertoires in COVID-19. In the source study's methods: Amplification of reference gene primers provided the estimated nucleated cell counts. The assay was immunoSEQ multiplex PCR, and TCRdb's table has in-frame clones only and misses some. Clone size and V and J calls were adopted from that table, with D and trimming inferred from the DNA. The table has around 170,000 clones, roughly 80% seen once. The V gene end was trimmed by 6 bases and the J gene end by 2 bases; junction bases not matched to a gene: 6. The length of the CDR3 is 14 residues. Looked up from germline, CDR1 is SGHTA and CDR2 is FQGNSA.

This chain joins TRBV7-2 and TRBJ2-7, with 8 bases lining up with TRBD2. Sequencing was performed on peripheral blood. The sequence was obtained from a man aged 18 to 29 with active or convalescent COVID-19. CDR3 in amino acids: CASRLAGDAYEQYF. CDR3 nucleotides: TGTGCCAGCAGGCTAGCGGGTGACGCCTACGAGCAGTACTTC.